Below, 22 T cell receptor beta chains from the same sample are listed, as sequenced in a study of post-analysis software for immune sequencing data. TCR beta libraries were prepared from cDNA with unique molecular identifiers. MiXCR was run by TCRdb on the PCR reads, yielding one entry per CDR3 protein. The data show around 180,000 distinct CDR3 sequences, about 32% seen once. Antigen specificity for these receptors is unknown. The study's findings and limits: When patients were compared with controls, 4 or 5 TRBV segments were more frequent, TRBV5-6, TRBV5-1 and TRBV20-1 among them.

The material sequenced was blood. The receptors were sampled from a girl aged 10 to 17 with multiple sclerosis.

Points on this clonotype: A read error may account for a junction end that differs from germline. V gene TRBV12-3 or TRBV12-4 combines with J gene TRBJ2-5; D remains unclear. The CDR3 length is 16 residues. CDR3 loop: CASSLPDQTPQETQYF. The CDR3 bases are TGCGCCAGCAGTCTCCCCGACCAGACACCCCAAGAGACCCAGTACTTC.

Remarks on this clonotype: A much larger clonotype is one base distant, so this may be a read error. This chain links TRBV20-1 with TRBJ2-7; perhaps TRBD2 as D (6 bases). This CDR3 spans 14 amino acids. CDR1 and CDR2 from the germline V gene are DFQATT and SNEGSKA (reference sequence). Trimming shortened V by 3 bases and J by 4 bases, and 16 bases separated the two germline ends. For the CDR3, the DNA is TGCAGTGCTAGTGACGGGGGTCGCCCGTACGAGCAGTACTTC. It encodes CSASDGGRPYEQYF.

A remark on this clonotype: A much larger clone sits a single nucleotide away, making a read error possible. The chain has TRBV15 and TRBJ2-3; D is ambiguous. V lost 1 base and J lost 3, with 2 bases in between. The CDR3 covers 12 residues. Per germline, CDR1 LNHNV and CDR2 YYDKDF (reference sequence). Here the CDR3 reads CATSRGTDTQYF. The CDR3 DNA sequence: TGTGCCACCAGCAGAGGTACAGATACGCAGTATTTT.

Many counts were recorded for this clonotype. This chain uses TRBV7-2 with TRBJ2-7; 13 positions match TRBD2. Losses at the gene ends were 5 bases for V and 3 bases for J; bases not matched to a gene: 10. Germline CDR1 and CDR2: SGHTA and FQGNSA. The CDR3 loop spans 17 amino acids. The CDR3 here is CASSPRGLAGIVYEQYF. For the CDR3, the DNA is TGTGCCAGCAGCCCTAGGGGACTAGCGGGAATCGTCTACGAGCAGTACTTC. Full variable domain (remainder filled in from reference TRBV7-2 and TRBJ2-7): GAGVSQSPSNKVTEKGKDVELRCDPISGHTALYWYRQSLGQGLEFLIYFQGNSAPDKSGLPSDRFSAERTGGSVSTLTIQRTQQEDSAVYLCASSPRGLAGIVYEQYFGPGTRLTVT.

This chain joins TRBV28 and TRBJ1-1; D unclear. The CDR3 is made up of 15 amino acids. Germline CDR1 is MDHEN and CDR2 is SYDVKM. Trimming pared 6 bases from V and 0 bases from J, leaving 14 bases between. The CDR3 DNA reads as TGTGCCAGCAGACGGACTACAGCTTTGAACACTGAAGCTTTCTTT. It translates to CASRRTTALNTEAFF. The entire variable domain, with the rest obtained from reference TRBV28 and TRBJ1-1, is as follows: DVKVTQSSRYLVKRTGEKVFLECVQDMDHENMFWYRQDPGLGLRLIYFSYDVKMKEKGDIPEGYSVSREKKERFSLILESASTNQTSMYLCASRRTTALNTEAFFGQGTRLTVV.

V gene TRBV20-1 combines with J gene TRBJ1-1; possible D gene TRBD1, 5 bases. The CDR3 has 12 residues. Germline-derived CDR1 and CDR2 are DFQATT and SNEGSKA (reference sequence). Trimming took off 4 bases at V and 2 bases at J, with 8 bases between the two ends. The CDR3 is CSAMRGNTEAFF. The CDR3 bases are TGCAGTGCTATGAGGGGCAACACTGAAGCTTTCTTT.

This clonotype appeared many times. This chain joins TRBV2 and TRBJ2-7, with unresolved D. In germline, CDR1 is SNHLY, CDR2 FYNNEI. The V end lost 11 bases, the J end lost 5 bases, and 16 bases lay between the germline ends. CDR3 size: 12 residues. CDR3 residues: CAAKSRVDEQYF. The CDR3 coding sequence is TGTGCCGCTAAGAGTAGGGTTGACGAGCAGTACTTC.

This rearrangement joins TRBV20-1 to TRBJ2-1; 8 bases match TRBD1. There are 14 residues in the CDR3. Germline CDR1 reads DFQATT; CDR2 reads SNEGSKA (reference sequence). With V trimmed by 5 bases and J by 12 bases, 15 bases remained unmatched. The CDR3 coding sequence is TGCAGTGCTCCACGAGCCAGGGGGCCTCATGGGCAGTTCTTC. Its translation: CSAPRARGPHGQFF.

There are many counts of this clonotype. The V call is TRBV27, the J call TRBJ2-3, with no clear D. Trimming stripped 2 bases from V and 2 bases from J, with 11 bases between. Germline V gene data show CDR1 as MNHEY and CDR2 as SMNVEV (reference sequence). CDR3 length equals 15 residues. The CDR3 reads CASSLRPVPTDTQYF. CDR3 DNA: TGTGCCAGCAGTTTACGGCCCGTCCCCACAGATACGCAGTATTTT.

By share, this clonotype ranks as medium-sized. This chain uses TRBV20-1 with TRBJ1-2, with a tentative D call TRBD1 (6 bases). The V gene lost 1 base and the J gene lost 6 bases, with 12 bases spanning the gap. From germline, CDR1 is DFQATT and CDR2 SNEGSKA (reference sequence). The CDR3 sequence is 13 residues long. In DNA, the CDR3 is TGCAGTGCTAGAGCCCGACAGGTCCATGGCTACACCTTC. Its translation is CSARARQVHGYTF.

This sequence joins TRBV5-1 and TRBJ2-5, with 8 nucleotides matching TRBD1. Trimming at V came to 4 bases and at J to 5 bases, leaving 10 bases not matched to a gene. CDR1 and CDR2 from the germline V gene are SGHRS and YFSETQ. The CDR3 runs to 15 residues. In nucleotides, the CDR3 is TGCGCCAGCAGCAACGGACAGGGACCGGGGGAGACCCAGTACTTC. This codes for CASSNGQGPGETQYF.

This clonotype was seen repeatedly, ten times or more. The rearrangement joins TRBV27 to TRBJ2-1, with unresolved D. V was pared by 6 bases and J by 7 bases, with 7 bases between. In germline, CDR1 is MNHEY, CDR2 SMNVEV (reference sequence). This CDR3 spans 11 amino acids. This CDR3 is CASRSRNEQFF. The CDR3 bases are TGTGCCAGCAGATCGAGGAATGAGCAGTTCTTC.

This clonotype was observed a handful of times. The chain uses TRBV5-6 and TRBJ1-6; D is possibly TRBD1 (6 bases). The V gene's germline CDR1 is SGHDT and CDR2 YYEEEE. This CDR3 contains 17 residues. Trimming cost V 0 bases and J 4 bases, with 14 bases left between them. The CDR3 region has the DNA TGTGCCAGCAGCTTGGGGCACAGGGTGGTTTATAATTCACCCCTCCACTTT. Its translation is CASSLGHRVVYNSPLHF.

This clonotype was detected a few times. The chain combines TRBV10-3 with TRBJ2-3; 8 bases map to TRBD2. The germline gives CDR1 ENHRY, CDR2 SYGVKD. Losses at the gene ends were 6 bases for V and 0 bases for J; bases not matched to a gene: 11. This CDR3 contains 17 residues. This CDR3 is CAIRADLTSGSTDTQYF. For the CDR3, the DNA is TGTGCCATCAGAGCAGACCTTACTAGCGGAAGCACAGATACGCAGTATTTT.

The chain is built from TRBV24-1 and TRBJ1-1, with 12 bases fitting TRBD1. V was clipped by 7 bases and J by 7 bases; unmatched bases: 3. CDR1 is KGHDR, CDR2 SFDVKD, per germline. The CDR3 runs 13 residues. The CDR3 region is CATRGQGASEAFF. CDR3 in DNA: TGTGCCACCAGGGGACAGGGGGCAAGTGAAGCTTTCTTT.

This clonotype was seen a few times. The genes are TRBV5-1 and TRBJ2-3; D call uncertain. Germline lookup yields CDR1 SGHRS and CDR2 YFSETQ. V lost 4 bases and J lost 5, with 14 bases in between. The CDR3 contains 14 residues. The CDR3 nucleotides read TGCGCCAGCAGCCCCACGGCTTGGTTAGATACGCAGTATTTT. Translating it yields CASSPTAWLDTQYF.

The chain combines TRBV12-3 or TRBV12-4 with TRBJ2-2, with D perhaps TRBD2 (6 bases). The CDR3 runs 14 residues. V was clipped by 5 bases and J by 7 bases, with 14 bases between them. Here the CDR3 DNA reads TGTGCCAGCAGTGTACGGGAGTCGGACGGGGAGCTGTTTTTT. Protein sequence: CASSVRESDGELFF.

About this clonotype: Just one base apart from a much larger clone, this may be a read error. The rearrangement joins TRBV7-9 to TRBJ2-5; D ambiguous. Matching the DNA end better, TRBJ2-1 makes the J call doubtful. The CDR3 totals 14 residues. Germline V gene lookup returns CDR1 SEHNR and CDR2 FQNEAQ (reference sequence). The CDR3 sequence is CASSRRTDQETQFF. CDR3 sequence (DNA): TGTGCCAGCAGCCGCCGGACGGACCAAGAGACCCAGTTCTTC.

This clonotype was counted a few times. The CDR3 protein is CASSHYLGQTNTEAFF. In DNA, the CDR3 is TGTGCCAGCAGCCATTACCTCGGACAGACGAACACTGAAGCTTTCTTT. The chain employs TRBV14 and TRBJ1-1; D is possibly TRBD1 (6 bases). The germline V gene has CDR1 SGHDN and CDR2 FVKESK. The germline V and J ends were trimmed by 3 bases and 1 base, with 15 bases remaining between them. CDR3 length: 16 amino acids.

Ten or more counts support this clonotype. V gene TRBV20-1 combines with J gene TRBJ2-1; TRBD2 aligns across 15 bases. CDR3 length equals 17 residues. J gave up 2 bases and V 5 bases, and 7 bases lay outside the gene matches. Germline loops: CDR1 DFQATT, CDR2 SNEGSKA (reference sequence). Written as DNA, the CDR3 is TGCAGTGCTGTCGGACTAGCGGGAGGGGGAACCTACAATGAGCAGTTCTTC. Encoded protein: CSAVGLAGGGTYNEQFF.

This clonotype was counted ten times or more. This chain links TRBV29-1 with TRBJ2-3; 9 bases match TRBD1. V was clipped by 2 bases and J by 5 bases; unmatched bases: 2. This CDR3 has 13 residues. The V gene's germline CDR1 is SQVTM and CDR2 ANQGSEA. The CDR3 DNA reads as TGCAGCGTTGAACGGGACAGGGAAGATACGCAGTATTTT. This codes for CSVERDREDTQYF.

The rearrangement links TRBV7-3 to TRBJ2-7; 8 nucleotides match TRBD2. The CDR3 sequence is 15 residues long. CDR1 is SGHTA and CDR2 is FQGTGA in the germline V gene. With V trimmed by 3 bases and J by 3 bases, 7 bases remained unmatched. DNA of the CDR3: TGTGCCAGCAGCTTTCCACTAGCGGAACACTACGAGCAGTACTTC. This gives the protein CASSFPLAEHYEQYF.